Presented here are 4 T cell receptor beta chains from one specimen sequenced in a study of control samples from healthy donors and cancer patients. Clones were read by immunoSEQ multiplex PCR, and TCRdb kept only the in-frame ones, dropping some. The sample contains around 55,000 clones, 88% of which appear only once. The sequencing sample was made of blood. These TCRs come from a man aged 50 or older in good health.

The chain joins TRBV27 to TRBJ2-2, with D hard to call. This CDR3 is built from 12 residues. Trimming removed 3 bases at V and 7 bases at J, with 6 bases between. Germline CDR1 and CDR2: MNHEY and SMNVEV (reference sequence). The CDR3 DNA is TGTGCCAGCAGTTTTCGCCTCGGGGAGCTGTTTTTT. It yields the protein CASSFRLGELFF.

The gene calls are TRBV6-6 and TRBJ2-2; no reliable D call. This CDR3 is 16 amino acids long. V lost 3 bases, J lost 0 bases, and 11 bases lay in between. The V gene's germline CDR1 is MNHNY and CDR2 SVGAGI (reference sequence). CDR3 in amino acids: CASSYQVVANTGELFF. CDR3 nucleotide sequence: TGTGCCAGCAGTTATCAGGTCGTAGCGAACACCGGGGAGCTGTTTTTT.

The chain links TRBV2 to TRBJ2-7; no clear D. Germline lookup yields CDR1 SNHLY and CDR2 FYNNEI. V was shortened by 2 bases and J by 2 bases, with 7 bases between the two germline ends. The CDR3 consists of 13 residues. As DNA, the CDR3 is TGTGCCAGCAGTGAATCCTTGACCTACGAGCAGTACTTC. Protein: CASSESLTYEQYF.

On this clone itself: Other DNA sequences within the sample encode an identical CDR3. The J gene is TRBJ1-1, the V gene TRBV12-3 or TRBV12-4, with D perhaps TRBD1 (6 bases). Trimming removed 5 bases at V and 2 bases at J, with 9 bases between. The CDR3 is made up of 13 amino acids. This CDR3 reads CASSLQGNTEAFF. The CDR3, as DNA: TGTGCCAGCAGTCTACAGGGTAACACTGAAGCTTTCTTT.